This entry lists 15 T cell receptor beta chains sequenced from one sample in a study of blood T cells in healthy people across ages. It was with a sample-barcoded 5' primer and a J-beta primer mix that a second PCR of roughly 7 to 11 cycles was run. From the 5' RACE reads, TCRdb called clonotypes with MiXCR, one entry per CDR3 protein. The sample comprises about 2 million distinct CDR3 sequences, around half of which are singletons, and less than 2.5% rests with the top ten. Sequencing input: blood. The source is a woman aged 40 to 49 in good health.

This clonotype was counted once. The chain joins TRBV4-3 to TRBJ1-2, with a tentative D call TRBD1 (5 bases). In germline, CDR1 is LGHNA, CDR2 YSLEER. Deletions cut 0 bases from V and 12 bases from J, with 14 bases between. The CDR3 contains 13 residues. CDR3 DNA sequence: TGCGCCAGCAGCCAAGAGAGGTCCGGGGCGCACACCTTC. It yields the protein CASSQERSGAHTF.

This clonotype was recorded a few times. This chain uses TRBV13 with TRBJ2-1, with 10 bases matching TRBD2. The CDR3 has 15 amino acids. J gave up 8 bases and V 4 bases, and 8 bases lay outside the gene matches. Germline-derived CDR1 and CDR2 are PRHDT and FYEKMQ (reference sequence). CDR3 nucleotides: TGTGCCAGCAGCTCAAGAGCGGGGGGGTTCGATGAGCAGTTCTTC. It translates to CASSSRAGGFDEQFF.

V and J are TRBV4-3 and TRBJ2-3; D is possibly TRBD1 (7 bases). The CDR3 is 16 amino acids. The germline V gene has CDR1 LGHNA and CDR2 YSLEER. Between the trimmed V and J ends, which lost 1 base and 4 bases, there was a span of 15 bases. The CDR3, as DNA: TGCGCCAGCAGCCAAGGGGGAGGAACAGGGGCAGATACGCAGTATTTT. Its translation is CASSQGGGTGADTQYF.

This sequence joins TRBV6-5 and TRBJ1-6; 10 bases agree with TRBD1. There are 15 residues in the CDR3. CDR1 and CDR2 (germline): MNHEY, SVGAGI. The ends lost 5 bases at V and 9 bases at J; junction bases unmatched: 7. CDR3 sequence: CASSPGDRGSSPLHF. The CDR3 region has the DNA TGTGCCAGCAGTCCCGGGGACAGGGGTTCTTCACCCCTCCACTTT.

The genes are TRBV5-1 and TRBJ2-7, with 7 bases aligning to TRBD1. This CDR3 spans 14 amino acids. V was pared by 2 bases and J by 2 bases, with 4 bases of the junction left unmatched. Germline values: CDR1 SGHRS, CDR2 YFSETQ. The CDR3 reads CASSFETGTYEQYF. DNA for the CDR3: TGCGCCAGCAGCTTTGAGACAGGGACCTACGAGCAGTACTTC.

Notes on this clonotype: The junction does not match germline at one end; this may be a read error. The genes are TRBV5-1 and TRBJ2-6; 9 bases are a match to TRBD2. Germline assignment: CDR1 SGHRS and CDR2 YFSETQ. The CDR3 sequence is 18 residues long. The DNA for the CDR3 is TGCGCCAGCGGCTTGCTCGGCGGGGGGGACTCTGGGGCCAACGTCCTGCCTTTC. Translating gives CASGLLGGGDSGANVLPF.

This sequence joins TRBV28 and TRBJ1-6, with D perhaps TRBD1 (5 bases). Germline CDR1 and CDR2: MDHEN and SYDVKM. The CDR3 is made up of 14 amino acids. V was clipped by 4 bases and J by 8 bases, with 12 bases between them. In DNA, the CDR3 is TGTGCCAGCAGTTCCGGGACGATTGATTCACCCCTCCACTTT. It encodes CASSSGTIDSPLHF.

This clonotype was picked up a small number of times. The CDR3 spells CSARVGGKTDTQYF. In nucleotides, the CDR3 is TGCAGTGCTAGAGTGGGGGGGAAGACAGATACGCAGTATTTT. This rearrangement joins TRBV20-1 to TRBJ2-3, with 7 bases aligning to TRBD2. Germline V gene lookup returns CDR1 DFQATT and CDR2 SNEGSKA (reference sequence). This CDR3 has 14 residues. With 1 base clipped from V and 3 bases from J, the junction kept 4 bases outside the gene matches.

This chain uses TRBV5-1 with TRBJ2-5; 8 nucleotides agree with TRBD2. The CDR3 has 14 amino acids. Trimming at V came to 4 bases and at J to 1 base, leaving 3 bases not matched to a gene. CDR1 and CDR2 from the germline V gene are SGHRS and YFSETQ. As DNA, the CDR3 is TGCGCCAGCAGCACCGGGGGGGCCCAAGAGACCCAGTACTTC. This encodes CASSTGGAQETQYF.

In the case of this clonotype: Sequence at one end of the junction differs from germline and may be a read error. The genes are TRBV20-1 and TRBJ2-1; 9 bases fit TRBD2. Germline V gene data show CDR1 as DFQATT and CDR2 as SNEGSKA (reference sequence). The CDR3 loop spans 16 amino acids. The CDR3 protein is CSARGSGGSSYSEQFF. The CDR3 nucleotides read TGCAGTGCTAGAGGGAGCGGGGGGAGCTCCTACAGTGAGCAGTTCTTC.

The CDR3 region is CASRDFTGWETQYF. The CDR3 DNA follows: TGTGCCAGCAGGGACTTTACAGGGTGGGAGACCCAGTACTTC. This sequence joins TRBV25-1 and TRBJ2-5, with a weak D call TRBD1 (6 bases). CDR1 is MGHDK and CDR2 is SYGVNS in the germline V gene. V lost 6 bases to trimming and J lost 5 bases, with 16 bases between them. The CDR3 sequence is 14 residues long.

In its sample, this clonotype was seen a few times. V is TRBV29-1 and J is TRBJ2-7; D may be TRBD1 or TRBD2 (5 bases each). The germline V gene has CDR1 SQVTM and CDR2 ANQGSEA. This CDR3 is 14 amino acids long. V lost 3 bases to trimming and J lost 3 bases, with 15 bases between them. CDR3 sequence: CSVELGVRDYEQYF. The DNA of the CDR3 is TGCAGCGTTGAGCTGGGGGTACGGGACTACGAGCAGTACTTC.

The chain joins TRBV7-2 to TRBJ2-1; D is unresolved. The V end lost 3 bases, the J end lost 7 bases, and 13 bases lay between the germline ends. The CDR3 totals 14 residues. Germline V gene sequence: CDR1 SGHTA, CDR2 FQGNSA. The CDR3, as DNA: TGTGCCAGCAGCTTGGGCCACGCCAAAAATGAGCAGTTCTTC. It is translated as CASSLGHAKNEQFF.

This clonotype was seen only a few times. V is TRBV2 and J is TRBJ2-1; no clear D. The CDR3 has 11 residues. V gave up 7 bases and J gave up 10 bases, with 11 bases separating them. The germline gives CDR1 SNHLY, CDR2 FYNNEI. For the CDR3, the DNA is TGTGCCAGCACGGGCCAATTAGAGCAGTTCTTC. Its protein product is CASTGQLEQFF.

The chain recombines TRBV7-2 with TRBJ1-5; no clear D. There are 15 residues in the CDR3. Germline V gene sequence: CDR1 SGHTA, CDR2 FQGNSA. Trimming removed 5 bases from V and 0 bases from J, with 11 bases in between. The CDR3 sequence is CASSLQRDSNQPQHF. The CDR3 bases are TGTGCCAGCAGCCTACAGAGGGATAGCAATCAGCCCCAGCATTTT.